This is a list of T cell receptor beta chains from one sample in a study of blood T cells in healthy people across ages. TCRdb redid the calling of the 5' RACE reads with MiXCR, one entry per CDR3 protein. The sample has roughly 1,100,000 distinct CDR3 sequences; almost 25% are singletons. Separately, the same data were catalogued under a study of T cells of mothers and their children.

The sample consisted of blood. These receptors all come from a girl aged 2 to 9 in good health. Both conserved end residues are part of each CDR3. A D gene is named only where the DNA matches it firmly. A row's size may be missing; if present it is once, few, many or a size class.

. TRBD2 TRBJ2-1 TRBV5-4 CASSLEGLADNEQFF TGTGCCAGCAGCCTGGAGGGACTAGCGGACAATGAGCAGTTCTTC
few . TRBJ2-1 TRBV15 CATRTLVDSSYNEQFF TGTGCCACCAGAACCCTAGTGGATAGCTCCTACAATGAGCAGTTCTTC
few . TRBJ2-5 TRBV5-6 CASSRFGEQETQYF TGTGCCAGCAGCCGCTTTGGGGAGCAAGAGACCCAGTACTTC
. . TRBJ2-3 TRBV29-1 CSVEGDSDTQYF TGCAGCGTTGAAGGGGACTCAGATACGCAGTATTTT
few TRBD1 TRBJ2-7 TRBV13 CASSLSIGQGVPYEQYF TGTGCCAGCAGCTTATCGATCGGACAGGGCGTCCCCTACGAGCAGTACTTC
. TRBD2 TRBJ2-1 TRBV6-2/TRBV6-3 CASSRGGLAAYNEQFF TGTGCCAGCAGCCGCGGGGGGTTAGCGGCCTACAATGAGCAGTTCTTC
. TRBD1 TRBJ1-2 TRBV24-1 CATSDRDRGYGYTF TGTGCCACCAGTGATCGTGACAGGGGCTATGGCTACACCTTC
. . TRBJ2-1 TRBV2 CASSALSRGVNEQFF TGTGCCAGCAGCGCCTTAAGCCGCGGGGTCAATGAGCAGTTCTTC
. TRBD2 TRBJ2-1 TRBV7-3 CASSLFAVTSPGEQFF TGTGCCAGCAGCTTATTTGCTGTGACTAGCCCGGGTGAGCAGTTCTTC
few . TRBJ1-1 TRBV9 CASSSSHFTVNTEAFF TGTGCCAGCAGCTCATCCCATTTCACAGTGAACACTGAAGCTTTCTTT
few . TRBJ2-3 TRBV12-3/TRBV12-4 CASSLSGFRTDTQYF TGTGCCAGCAGTTTGTCAGGGTTCCGCACAGATACGCAGTATTTT
. . TRBJ2-1 TRBV4-1 CASSQDRPANEQFF TGCGCCAGCAGCCAAGATCGCCCAGCCAATGAGCAGTTCTTC
. . TRBJ2-7 TRBV29-1 CSVALFLERYEQYF TGCAGCGTTGCCCTATTTCTAGAACGCTACGAGCAGTACTTC
. . TRBJ2-1 TRBV9 CASSVDSYSDNEQFF TGTGCCAGCAGCGTAGATTCGTATAGCGACAATGAGCAGTTCTTC
. TRBD2 TRBJ2-1 TRBV29-1 CSVRQRTSGDGNEQFF TGCAGCGTTCGCCAGAGAACTAGCGGTGATGGAAATGAGCAGTTCTTC
few TRBD1 TRBJ1-3 TRBV29-1 CSVELDRQVSGNTIYF TGCAGCGTTGAGTTGGACAGGCAAGTCTCTGGAAACACCATATATTTT
. . TRBJ2-7 TRBV25-1 CASSEQVAYEQYF TGTGCCAGCAGTGAACAGGTGGCCTACGAGCAGTACTTC
. TRBD1 TRBJ1-2 TRBV5-1 CASSLGIHDRGDGYTF TGCGCCAGCAGCTTGGGAATTCATGACAGGGGAGATGGCTACACCTTC
. TRBD2 TRBJ2-7 TRBV7-2 CASSQLDFVTSGSYEQYF TGTGCCAGCAGCCAATTGGATTTCGTGACTAGCGGTTCCTACGAGCAGTACTTC
. TRBD2 TRBJ2-7 TRBV27 CASSLTPSGWDYEQYF TGTGCCAGCAGTTTAACTCCTAGCGGGTGGGACTACGAGCAGTACTTC
few . TRBJ1-5 TRBV15 CATSRDAGESQPQHF TGTGCCACCAGCAGAGATGCAGGGGAAAGTCAGCCCCAGCATTTT
. . TRBJ2-5 TRBV28 CASSVRENQETQYF TGTGCCAGCAGCGTTCGGGAGAACCAAGAGACCCAGTACTTC